A selection of T cell receptor beta chains follows, all from one sample in a study of T cells in Graves' hyperthyroidism and ophthalmopathy. One entry per CDR3 protein, called by TCRdb with MiXCR from the multiplex PCR reads. The table shows approximately 530,000 distinct CDR3 sequences, with 16% occurring only once. Sequenced sample: blood. The receptors shown here come from a woman younger than 35 with Graves' hyperthyroidism. Each CDR3 is given with its conserved first and last residue. A D gene is named only where the DNA matches it firmly. The listing skips clone size in some rows; elsewhere it reads once, few, many or a size class.

TRBJ2-7 TRBD1 13 many TRBV6-1 CASRQGSSYEQYF TGTGCCAGCAGACAGGGGAGCTCCTACGAGCAGTACTTC
TRBJ2-5 NA 12 many TRBV5-8 CASSPPGDTEYF TGTGCCAGCAGCCCGCCGGGGGACACCGAGTACTTC
TRBJ2-4 NA 16 few TRBV7-2 CASSPEYGVAKNIQYF TGTGCCAGCAGCCCTGAATACGGTGTAGCCAAAAACATTCAGTACTTC
TRBJ2-1 NA 14 many TRBV6-4 CASSDSDSGNEQFF TGTGCCAGCAGTGACTCAGATAGCGGCAATGAGCAGTTCTTC
TRBJ2-1 TRBD2 15 many TRBV20-1 CSARDLAGETNEQFF TGCAGTGCTAGAGATTTAGCGGGGGAAACCAATGAGCAGTTCTTC
TRBJ2-7 TRBD2 13 many TRBV6-2/TRBV6-3 CASRPSGAYEQYF TGTGCCAGCAGGCCTAGCGGGGCGTACGAGCAGTACTTC
TRBJ2-2 TRBD2 21 few TRBV14 CASSQPDSGEREGANTGELFF TGTGCCAGCAGCCAACCGGACTCAGGAGAGCGGGAGGGAGCGAACACCGGGGAGCTGTTTTTT
TRBJ2-7 NA 12 NA TRBV20-1 CSARVDSYEQYF TGCAGTGCTAGAGTCGACAGCTACGAGCAGTACTTC
TRBJ2-4 NA 13 NA TRBV28 CASSSGRGNIQYF TGTGCCAGCAGCTCAGGGCGGGGAAACATTCAGTACTTC
TRBJ2-2 NA 13 few TRBV5-1 CASYKGNTGELFF TGCGCCAGCTACAAGGGCAACACCGGGGAGCTGTTTTTT
TRBJ2-5 NA 16 few TRBV4-3 CASSQDLAGIRETQYF TGCGCCAGCAGCCAAGACTTGGCAGGGATAAGGGAGACCCAGTACTTC
TRBJ2-1 NA 12 many TRBV7-9 CASRLGENEQFF TGTGCCAGCCGCTTGGGGGAGAATGAGCAGTTCTTC
TRBJ2-7 TRBD2 15 NA TRBV7-2 CASSLVGLANYEQYF TGTGCCAGCAGTTTAGTAGGACTAGCTAATTACGAGCAGTACTTC
TRBJ2-7 NA 14 many TRBV4-1 CASSLADRTYEQYF TGCGCCAGCAGCCTCGCTGACAGGACCTACGAGCAGTACTTC
TRBJ1-2 TRBD1 16 NA TRBV7-9 CASSDRDRGFLYGYTF TGTGCCAGCAGCGACAGGGACAGGGGGTTCCTCTATGGCTACACCTTC
TRBJ2-7 NA 15 many TRBV20-1 CSAVPATLNSYEQYF TGCAGTGCCGTTCCTGCGACGCTAAACTCCTACGAGCAGTACTTC